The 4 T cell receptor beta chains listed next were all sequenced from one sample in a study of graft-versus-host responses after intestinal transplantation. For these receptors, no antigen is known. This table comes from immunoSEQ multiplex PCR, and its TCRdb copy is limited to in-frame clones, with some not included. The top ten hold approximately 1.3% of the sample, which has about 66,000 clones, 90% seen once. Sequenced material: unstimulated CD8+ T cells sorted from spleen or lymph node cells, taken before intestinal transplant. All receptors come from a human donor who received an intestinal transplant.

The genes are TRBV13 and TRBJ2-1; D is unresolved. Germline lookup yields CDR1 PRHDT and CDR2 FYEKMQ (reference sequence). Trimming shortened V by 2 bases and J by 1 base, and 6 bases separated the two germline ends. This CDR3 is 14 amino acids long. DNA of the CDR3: TGTGCCAGCAGCTTATGGCAGTCCTACAATGAGCAGTTCTTC. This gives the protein CASSLWQSYNEQFF.

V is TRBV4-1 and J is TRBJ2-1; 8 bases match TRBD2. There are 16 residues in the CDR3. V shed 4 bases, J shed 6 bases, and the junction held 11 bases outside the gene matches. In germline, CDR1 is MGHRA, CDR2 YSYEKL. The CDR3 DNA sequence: TGCGCCAGCAGCCCCCGTAGTTCGGGGGGGCCCAATGAGCAGTTCTTC. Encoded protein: CASSPRSSGGPNEQFF.

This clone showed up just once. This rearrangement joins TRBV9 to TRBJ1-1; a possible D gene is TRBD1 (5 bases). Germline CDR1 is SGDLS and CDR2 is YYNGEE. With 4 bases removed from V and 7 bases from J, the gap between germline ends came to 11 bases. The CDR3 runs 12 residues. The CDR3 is CASSPSGGEAFF. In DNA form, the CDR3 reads TGTGCCAGCAGCCCATCCGGGGGTGAAGCTTTCTTT.

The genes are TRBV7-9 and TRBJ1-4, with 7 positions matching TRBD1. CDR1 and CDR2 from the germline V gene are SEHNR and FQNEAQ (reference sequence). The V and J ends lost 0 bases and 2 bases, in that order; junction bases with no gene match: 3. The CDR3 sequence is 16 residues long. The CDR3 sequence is CASSLAGGATNEKLFF. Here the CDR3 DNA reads TGTGCCAGCAGCTTAGCAGGGGGCGCGACTAATGAAAAACTGTTTTTT.